A selection of T cell receptor beta chains follows, all from one sample in a study of control samples from healthy donors and cancer patients. Produced via immunoSEQ multiplex PCR; TCRdb's table is partial and in-frame only. Here the sample spans around 190,000 clones, around nine tenths being singletons. The sample taken for sequencing was blood. Every receptor here comes from a man aged 25 to 40 in good health. CDR3s leave out the opening cysteine and the closing phenylalanine or tryptophan. Fields, in order: clone size, D gene, V gene, CDR3 protein. A D gene is named only where the DNA matches it firmly. Size is omitted from some rows. Given values are once, few, many or a class for expanded clones.

once,TRBD1,TRBV5-5,ASSSRTGVSGNTIY
few,NA,TRBV7-9,ASSRSREGAYEQY
once,TRBD1,TRBV15,ATSRRQGVGAF
few,NA,TRBV7-2,ASSLEQGTEAF
NA,NA,TRBV28,ASSHSTTNEKLF
NA,NA,TRBV30,AWSVLEGQPQH
NA,NA,TRBV28,ASSTPTGTQH
NA,NA,TRBV2,ASSEAMAYEQY
NA,NA,TRBV5-4,ASSSTIGQNNSPLH
NA,NA,TRBV2,ASSGQNNSPLH
NA,NA,TRBV29-1,SVEGAGGYTEAF
NA,NA,TRBV27,ASSLLGLNTEAF
NA,NA,TRBV19,ASSTGGGPIPYGYT
NA,TRBD1,TRBV19,ASSIAGGQGTYEQY
once,NA,TRBV6-4,ASRPERGGGYT
NA,NA,TRBV6-1,ASSERGGRFYGYT
NA,NA,TRBV30,AWKLGTEAF
NA,TRBD2,TRBV4-3,ASSQEGYGGDTDTQY
NA,TRBD1,TRBV7-8,ASSLRDRGGYT
NA,TRBD1,TRBV7-9,ASSLTGVQSNQPQH
NA,NA,TRBV4-3,ASSQEVTARRELF
NA,NA,TRBV10-1,ASSGRQDRSGNTIY
NA,NA,TRBV28,ASSPPATDIQY
NA,NA,TRBV4-3,ASSQIGGSLETQY
NA,NA,TRBV7-3,ASSFRSRTDTQY
NA,NA,TRBV6-1,ASSDWEDNSPLH
NA,NA,TRBV7-2,ASSSGFGNTEAF
NA,NA,TRBV4-1,ASTRQVLVTDTQY
NA,TRBD2,TRBV5-1,ASTGTSNEQF
NA,NA,TRBV14,ASSLRVNTGELF
NA,NA,TRBV25-1,ASSDRWAGEQF